This T cell receptor (beta chain) was obtained from a study of T-cell reconstitution after alpha-beta-depleted transplantation in children. Study-wide results and limits: High day-60 TCRbeta diversity in some patients came from surviving recipient T cells and thymic progenitors.

This clonotype showed up many times. Antigen unknown. CDR1 and CDR2 from the germline V gene are SGHRS and YFSETQ. V lost 5 bases and J lost 4, with 18 bases in between. This CDR3 comprises 15 residues. It was with unique molecular identifiers that the TCRbeta library was prepared. TCRdb reprocessed the PCR reads with MiXCR, giving one entry per CDR3 protein. Of 900,000 or so distinct CDR3 sequences in the sample, 15% to 20% were seen once. This TCR came from a male patient under 18 who had a stem cell transplant for acute lymphoblastic leukemia, so the T cells may come from the graft donor. The chain carries TRBV5-1 and TRBJ1-1; weak D call: TRBD1 (6 bases). The specimen was PBMCs, mostly from graft donor cells, collected 360 days after TCRalphabeta/CD19-depleted stem cell transplant. CDR3 bases: TGCGCCAGCAGTCATGGACAGCCCGGGAGCACTGAAGCTTTCTTT. Protein: CASSHGQPGSTEAFF. The full variable domain, in which reference TRBV5-1 and TRBJ1-1 provide the parts outside the CDR3, is KAGVTQTPRYLIKTRGQQVTLSCSPISGHRSVSWYQQTPGQGLQFLFEYFSETQRNKGNFPGRFSGRQFSNSRSEMNVSTLELGDSALYLCASSHGQPGSTEAFFGQGTRLTVV.